These 28 T cell receptor beta chains were sequenced from one sample in a study of OX40 agonist ivuxolimab in advanced cancers. Sequencing was performed with immunoSEQ multiplex PCR; in TCRdb, only in-frame clones are kept and a portion is missing. Of over 85,000 clones listed, around 84% were seen once; the top ten hold around 1.1%. The starting material was CD4+ or CD8+ T cells sorted from blood, obtained in a trial of the OX40 agonist ivuxolimab. These TCRs come from an adult with an advanced solid tumor such as melanoma, head and neck, liver or kidney cancer.

The V gene is TRBV19, the J gene TRBJ1-1; possible D gene TRBD1, 6 bases. There are 14 residues in the CDR3. CDR1 LNHDA and CDR2 SQIVND come from the germline V gene (reference sequence). The ends were cut back, 4 bases at V and 1 base at J, with 10 bases in the middle. CDR3 amino acids: CASSTNRANTEAFF. The CDR3 coding sequence is TGTGCCAGTAGTACGAACAGGGCGAACACTGAAGCTTTCTTT.

This clone has a handful of counts. This chain links TRBV5-8 with TRBJ1-2, with D perhaps matching TRBD1 (5 bases). The germline V gene has CDR1 SGHTS and CDR2 YDEGEE. Between the trimmed V and J ends, which lost 0 bases and 4 bases, there was a span of 10 bases. This CDR3 spans 14 amino acids. CDR3 loop: CASSLDSGAYGYTF. DNA of the CDR3: TGTGCCAGCAGCTTGGATTCCGGGGCCTATGGCTACACCTTC.

The rearrangement uses TRBV7-9 and TRBJ1-3; D remains ambiguous. The CDR3 covers 15 residues. CDR1 and CDR2 (germline): SEHNR, FQNEAQ (reference sequence). Trimming cost V 2 bases and J 0 bases, with 8 bases left between them. The CDR3 spells CASSLRAASGNTIYF. The CDR3 DNA sequence: TGTGCCAGCAGCTTAAGAGCGGCCTCTGGAAACACCATATATTTT.

J is TRBJ1-1 and V is TRBV5-6, with TRBD1 matching over 8 bases. The V segment lost 2 bases and the J segment 9 bases; nucleotides outside the gene matches: 9. CDR3 length equals 14 residues. Germline V CDR1 and CDR2: SGHDT, YYEEEE. The CDR3 DNA reads as TGTGCCAGCAGCTTCCGGACAGGGAGCGGCCAAGCTTTCTTT. As protein: CASSFRTGSGQAFF.

J is TRBJ1-6 and V is TRBV28, with unresolved D. The CDR3 runs to 16 residues. Trimming pared 2 bases from V and 2 bases from J, leaving 10 bases between. Germline-derived CDR1 and CDR2 are MDHEN and SYDVKM. In nucleotides, the CDR3 is TGTGCCAGCAGTTTAGTCGCCACCCCCTATAATTCACCCCTCCACTTT. This translates into CASSLVATPYNSPLHF.

The rearrangement joins TRBV11-1 to TRBJ2-7, with a weak D call TRBD1 (6 bases). Trimming cost V 1 base and J 6 bases, with 13 bases left between them. CDR1 and CDR2 (germline): SGHAT, FQDESV (reference sequence). The CDR3 consists of 14 residues. The CDR3: CASSLVQGMGEQYF. CDR3 DNA: TGTGCCAGCAGCTTAGTACAGGGTATGGGCGAGCAGTACTTC.

The CDR3 DNA is TGCGCCAGCAGCCAAGATCTTGGGACCGCTGACGATCTCTATGGCTACACCTTC. It is translated as CASSQDLGTADDLYGYTF. This sequence joins TRBV4-1 and TRBJ1-2; D is perhaps TRBD1 (5 bases). V lost 0 bases to trimming and J lost 4 bases, with 21 bases between them. Germline V gene sequence: CDR1 MGHRA, CDR2 YSYEKL. This CDR3 spans 18 amino acids.

This clone came up once. The V call is TRBV4-3, the J call TRBJ2-5; 7 nucleotides match TRBD1. The J call may be mistaken, given a closer DNA end match to TRBJ2-7. CDR1 LGHNA and CDR2 YSLEER come from the germline V gene. The CDR3 extends over 13 amino acids. The CDR3 DNA follows: TGCGCCAGCAGCCTCACAGGGGACTACGAGCAGTACTTC. This translates into CASSLTGDYEQYF.

This rearrangement joins TRBV28 to TRBJ1-3, with 10 positions matching TRBD1. V trimming: 7 bases; J trimming: 0 bases; junction bases outside the gene matches: 18. CDR3 length: 20 amino acids. Germline CDR1 and CDR2: MDHEN and SYDVKM. The CDR3 bases are TGTGCCAGCATCCCCGTGCGGGGGGGACAGGGGACCGCCTCTGGAAACACCATATATTTT. Amino acid sequence: CASIPVRGGQGTASGNTIYF.

This chain connects TRBV11-2 to TRBJ1-2, with 7 bases identical to TRBD1. With 1 base clipped from V and 13 bases from J, the junction kept 9 bases outside the gene matches. The CDR3 loop spans 13 amino acids. Per the germline V gene, CDR1 is SGHAT and CDR2 is FQNNGV. The CDR3 is CASSLVTQGVGTF. DNA for the CDR3: TGTGCCAGCAGCTTAGTAACTCAGGGGGTAGGCACCTTC.

The chain is built from TRBV6-6 and TRBJ1-2, with D perhaps TRBD1 (5 bases). The CDR3 has 14 residues. CDR1 and CDR2 (germline): MNHNY, SVGAGI (reference sequence). The V gene lost 0 bases and the J gene lost 4 bases, with 9 bases spanning the gap. The CDR3, as DNA: TGTGCCAGCAGTTACTCGTCTGGGGGCTATGGCTACACCTTC. This codes for CASSYSSGGYGYTF.

The chain recombines TRBV7-2 with TRBJ2-7; either TRBD1 or TRBD2 may fit D (6 bases each). The CDR3 totals 14 residues. Looked up from germline, CDR1 is SGHTA and CDR2 is FQGNSA. V dropped 3 bases and J dropped 6 bases, with 15 bases sitting between them. In nucleotides, the CDR3 is TGTGCCAGCAGCTTTGGCTGGGGGGCCGTCGAGCAGTACTTC. Protein: CASSFGWGAVEQYF.

This chain links TRBV11-2 with TRBJ2-6; D is uncertain. V lost 6 bases to trimming and J lost 0 bases, with 12 bases between them. The length of the CDR3 is 16 residues. CDR1 and CDR2 from the germline V gene are SGHAT and FQNNGV. This CDR3 reads CASSRTLLSGANVLTF. In DNA, the CDR3 is TGTGCCAGCAGTCGGACCCTTCTCTCTGGGGCCAACGTCCTGACTTTC.

This clone was detected once. CDR3 DNA: TGCAGCGTGAATGGGGGGGAGACCCAGTACTTC. It specifies CSVNGGETQYF. The V and J genes are TRBV29-1 and TRBJ2-5; a possible D gene is TRBD2 (6 bases). Deletions cut 6 bases from V and 5 bases from J, with 10 bases between. The CDR3 loop spans 11 amino acids. Germline CDR1 and CDR2: SQVTM and ANQGSEA.

This sequence joins TRBV11-2 and TRBJ1-3; 8 nucleotides match TRBD1. V was pared by 5 bases and J by 2 bases, with 8 bases of the junction left unmatched. In germline, CDR1 is SGHAT, CDR2 FQNNGV. The CDR3 has 16 amino acids. The CDR3 bases are TGTGCCAGCAGCAGGACTCAGGGGGCTGCTGGAAACACCATATATTTT. Protein: CASSRTQGAAGNTIYF. The full variable domain, its missing parts supplied by reference TRBV11-2 and TRBJ1-3, is EAGVAQSPRYKIIEKRQSVAFWCNPISGHATLYWYQQILGQGPKLLIQFQNNGVVDDSQLPKDRFSAERLKGVDSTLKIQPAKLEDSAVYLCASSRTQGAAGNTIYFGEGSWLTVV.

The chain joins TRBV5-1 to TRBJ2-1, with 9 bases identical to TRBD1. CDR1 and CDR2 (germline): SGHRS, YFSETQ. The CDR3 sequence is 16 residues long. The J segment lost 0 bases and the V segment lost 4 bases, leaving 5 bases of the junction unmatched. CDR3 amino acids: CASSPLTGGSYNEQFF. Here the CDR3 DNA reads TGCGCCAGCAGCCCCCTGACAGGGGGCTCCTACAATGAGCAGTTCTTC.

The J gene is TRBJ2-7, the V gene TRBV18; D tentatively fits TRBD1 or TRBD2 (5 bases each). Germline CDR1 KGHSH, CDR2 LQKENI. CDR3 size: 12 residues. V dropped 5 bases and J dropped 3 bases, with 8 bases sitting between them. The CDR3 nucleotides read TGTGCCAGCTCAGGGGACGGCTACGAGCAGTACGTC. Its translation is CASSGDGYEQYV.

The chain employs TRBV27 and TRBJ2-5; perhaps TRBD2 as D (6 bases). The germline V gene has CDR1 MNHEY and CDR2 SMNVEV (reference sequence). Trimming took off 7 bases at V and 3 bases at J, with 15 bases between the two ends. The CDR3 contains 14 residues. This CDR3 reads CASKIGTGEETQYF. For the CDR3, the DNA is TGTGCCAGCAAAATAGGGACGGGGGAAGAGACCCAGTACTTC.

The chain has TRBV28 and TRBJ1-5, with TRBD1 matching 7 bases. The V segment lost 9 bases and the J segment 5 bases; nucleotides outside the gene matches: 4. The CDR3 is 12 residues long. Germline V gene data show CDR1 as MDHEN and CDR2 as SYDVKM. The CDR3 sequence is CASGTDYQPQHF. CDR3 nucleotides: TGTGCCAGTGGGACAGACTATCAGCCCCAGCATTTT.

V usage is TRBV21-1 and J usage is TRBJ2-2; the table's D call of TRBD2 was not tested on the DNA. TRBV21-1 is a pseudogene. This CDR3 is built from 17 residues. CDR3 DNA: TGTGCCGGGTTGAGGACTAGCGGCACTTGGGACACCGGGGAGCTGTTTTTT. Translation: CAGLRTSGTWDTGELFF.

The genes are TRBV7-9 and TRBJ2-1; no definite D call. This CDR3 has 12 amino acids. Trimming took 2 bases from V and 4 from J, leaving 3 bases between them. Germline loops: CDR1 SEHNR, CDR2 FQNEAQ (reference sequence). CDR3 in DNA: TGTGCCAGCAGCTTAAATTACAATGAGCAGTTCTTC. Protein sequence: CASSLNYNEQFF.

The rearrangement uses TRBV5-1 and TRBJ1-5; D is unclear. Germline V CDR1 and CDR2: SGHRS, YFSETQ. Trimming stripped 0 bases from V and 1 base from J, with 14 bases between. The CDR3 extends over 17 amino acids. The CDR3, as DNA: TGCGCCAGCAGCTTGGGCGGGCCTGGCGAAAGCAATCAGCCCCAGCATTTT. This sequence encodes CASSLGGPGESNQPQHF.

V gene TRBV7-9 combines with J gene TRBJ2-3; D is unclear. This CDR3 is built from 11 residues. With 9 bases removed from V and 4 bases from J, the gap between germline ends came to 8 bases. In germline, CDR1 is SEHNR, CDR2 FQNEAQ (reference sequence). The CDR3, as DNA: TGTGCCAGTACAAGGGCAGATACGCAGTATTTT. This gives the protein CASTRADTQYF.

The chain joins TRBV28 to TRBJ1-3; D remains ambiguous. The V and J ends lost 6 bases and 6 bases respectively, with 3 bases between them. CDR3 length: 10 amino acids. In germline, CDR1 is MDHEN, CDR2 SYDVKM. The CDR3 DNA is TGTGCCAGCAGCAAAAACACCATATATTTT. As protein: CASSKNTIYF.

This sequence joins TRBV6-5 and TRBJ1-6; 10 bases fit TRBD1. V lost 6 bases, J lost 14 bases, and 7 bases stayed unmatched. The CDR3 covers 13 residues. CDR1 MNHEY and CDR2 SVGAGI come from the germline V gene. In DNA form, the CDR3 reads TGTGCCAGCAGAAGAGCCGGGACAGGGGCCCTCCACTTT. Encoded protein: CASRRAGTGALHF.

The V call is TRBV27, the J call TRBJ2-3, with 10 positions matching TRBD1. This CDR3 contains 15 residues. The V gene end was trimmed by 6 bases and the J gene end by 3 bases; junction bases not matched to a gene: 6. CDR1 is MNHEY and CDR2 is SMNVEV in the germline V gene (reference sequence). The CDR3 region has the DNA TGTGCCAGCAGACGGACAGGGGGGGATACAGATACGCAGTATTTT. Protein: CASRRTGGDTDTQYF.

The rearrangement links TRBV6-6 to TRBJ1-4; 7 bases agree with TRBD1. Germline V CDR1 and CDR2: MNHNY, SVGAGI (reference sequence). V was pared by 6 bases and J by 5 bases, with 9 bases of the junction left unmatched. The length of the CDR3 is 15 residues. CDR3 sequence reads: CASRNTGDGNEKLFF. Here the CDR3 DNA reads TGTGCCAGCAGAAACACAGGGGACGGAAATGAAAAACTGTTTTTT.

The genes are TRBV6-6 and TRBJ1-1; a possible D gene is TRBD1 (6 bases). The V end was cut by 6 bases, the J end by 9 bases, with 14 bases between. This CDR3 has 12 amino acids. CDR1 and CDR2 from the germline V gene are MNHNY and SVGAGI (reference sequence). The CDR3 DNA is TGTGCCAGCAGGTTCGAGGGACAAAAAGCTTTCTTT. Its translation: CASRFEGQKAFF.